Listed below are T cell receptor beta chains from one sample, sequenced in a study of beta chain features in type 1 diabetes. Repertoires were generated with immunoSEQ multiplex PCR, while TCRdb's copy carries only in-frame clones and drops some. This table has roughly 130,000 clones, around 17% appearing once. The material sequenced was central memory CD4+ T cells from blood. These receptors were taken from a young man with type 1 diabetes. CDR3s include the opening cysteine and the closing phenylalanine or tryptophan. The order of the fields is V gene, J gene, D gene, CDR3 length, clone size, CDR3 protein, CDR3 DNA. D genes are given only for firm matches. Expanded clones are given a class, and other clones once, few, many or no size at all.

TRBV7-9	TRBJ2-7	-	12	few	CASSLDRGEQYF	TGTGCCAGCAGCTTAGACCGGGGGGAGCAGTACTTC
TRBV25-1	TRBJ2-5	-	14	-	CASSSPVLWETQYF	TGTGCCAGCAGCTCCCCTGTGCTCTGGGAGACCCAGTACTTC
TRBV19	TRBJ2-7	TRBD2	14	-	CASSNLAGVDEQYF	TGTGCCAGTAGTAACCTAGCGGGGGTCGACGAGCAGTACTTC
TRBV4-2	TRBJ2-7	-	19	few	CASSQDSTSGGTSIYEQYF	TGTGCCAGCAGCCAAGATTCGACGAGCGGTGGCACTTCCATCTACGAGCAGTACTTC
TRBV9	TRBJ1-4	-	15	few	CASSVGRDANEKLFF	TGTGCCAGCAGCGTAGGCAGGGACGCTAATGAAAAACTGTTTTTT
TRBV5-1	TRBJ2-1	-	13	few	CASSLLRSNEQFF	TGCGCCAGCAGCTTGCTACGGTCCAATGAGCAGTTCTTC
TRBV28	TRBJ1-5	-	16	few	CASSPTGNQGNQPQHF	TGTGCCAGCAGTCCTACAGGGAATCAGGGCAATCAGCCCCAGCATTTT
TRBV7-9	TRBJ1-2	-	17	-	CASSPHQIYLDFHGYTF	TGTGCCAGCAGCCCCCACCAAATTTACCTCGATTTTCATGGCTACACCTTC
TRBV9	TRBJ2-3	-	16	-	CASSPEVTISADTQYF	TGTGCCAGCAGCCCCGAGGTGACTATCAGCGCAGATACGCAGTATTTT
TRBV19	TRBJ2-2	-	15	few	CASTSQGIGTGELFF	TGTGCCAGTACCTCCCAGGGAATTGGCACCGGGGAGCTGTTTTTT
TRBV5-1	TRBJ2-7	-	15	few	CASSLEAGSTYEQYF	TGCGCCAGCAGCTTGGAGGCAGGTTCTACCTACGAGCAGTACTTC
TRBV7-2	TRBJ2-1	-	15	-	CASSLMGGLYNEQFF	TGTGCCAGCAGCTTAATGGGGGGGCTCTACAATGAGCAGTTCTTC
TRBV28	TRBJ2-1	-	14	-	CASYSGGPYNEQFF	TGTGCCAGCTACAGTGGGGGCCCTTACAATGAGCAGTTCTTC
TRBV4-1	TRBJ1-5	-	16	-	CASSQDGQGLNQPQHF	TGCGCCAGCAGCCAAGACGGGCAGGGCTTAAATCAGCCCCAGCATTTT
TRBV5-1	TRBJ1-5	-	15	-	CASSEQGISNQPQHF	TGCGCCAGCAGCGAGCAGGGGATTAGCAATCAGCCCCAGCATTTT
TRBV6-5	TRBJ1-2	-	16	few	CASSYAPTGGHYGYTF	TGTGCCAGCAGTTACGCCCCGACAGGAGGGCACTATGGCTACACCTTC
TRBV28	TRBJ1-4	TRBD1	13	few	CASSLTGNEKLFF	TGTGCCAGCAGCCTGACAGGGAACGAAAAACTGTTTTTT
TRBV19	TRBJ1-5	-	13	-	CASSIVVLEPQHF	TGTGCCAGTAGTATAGTCGTTTTGGAGCCCCAGCATTTT
TRBV27	TRBJ1-2	-	12	-	CASSPGNGGYTF	TGTGCCAGCAGTCCCGGGAACGGTGGCTACACCTTC
TRBV19	TRBJ2-1	-	12	-	CASSQQDTLQFF	TGTGCCAGTAGCCAACAAGACACCCTACAGTTCTTC
TRBV20-1	TRBJ2-7	TRBD1	11	few	CSAPRGLEQYF	TGCAGTGCCCCCAGGGGGCTCGAGCAGTACTTC
TRBV7-2	TRBJ2-5	TRBD2	17	-	CASSLAPGASGGETQYF	TGTGCCAGCAGCTTAGCCCCAGGGGCTAGCGGGGGGGAGACCCAGTACTTC
TRBV19	TRBJ2-2	-	15	few	CASSPDSGVAGELFF	TGTGCCAGTAGCCCGGACAGTGGGGTCGCCGGGGAGCTGTTTTTT
TRBV7-6	TRBJ1-5	TRBD1	16	many	CASSFRPGQENQPQHF	TGTGCCAGCAGCTTTAGACCGGGACAGGAGAATCAGCCCCAGCATTTT
TRBV9	TRBJ1-2	-	14	-	CASSEGSVNYGYTF	TGTGCCAGCAGCGAGGGGAGTGTAAACTATGGCTACACCTTC
TRBV11-3	TRBJ1-2	TRBD1	13	-	CASTGQGDYGYTF	TGTGCCAGCACCGGACAGGGGGACTATGGCTACACCTTC
TRBV6-5	TRBJ2-7	-	15	-	CASRQGGQSIYEQYF	TGTGCCAGCAGGCAGGGAGGACAGTCGATTTACGAGCAGTACTTC
TRBV14	TRBJ2-2	TRBD2	17	-	CASSRTSGGPGSGELFF	TGTGCCAGCAGCAGGACTAGCGGGGGTCCCGGTTCCGGGGAGCTGTTTTTT
TRBV7-2	TRBJ1-2	-	13	few	CASSSNRVHGYTF	TGTGCCAGCAGCTCCAACAGGGTCCATGGCTACACCTTC